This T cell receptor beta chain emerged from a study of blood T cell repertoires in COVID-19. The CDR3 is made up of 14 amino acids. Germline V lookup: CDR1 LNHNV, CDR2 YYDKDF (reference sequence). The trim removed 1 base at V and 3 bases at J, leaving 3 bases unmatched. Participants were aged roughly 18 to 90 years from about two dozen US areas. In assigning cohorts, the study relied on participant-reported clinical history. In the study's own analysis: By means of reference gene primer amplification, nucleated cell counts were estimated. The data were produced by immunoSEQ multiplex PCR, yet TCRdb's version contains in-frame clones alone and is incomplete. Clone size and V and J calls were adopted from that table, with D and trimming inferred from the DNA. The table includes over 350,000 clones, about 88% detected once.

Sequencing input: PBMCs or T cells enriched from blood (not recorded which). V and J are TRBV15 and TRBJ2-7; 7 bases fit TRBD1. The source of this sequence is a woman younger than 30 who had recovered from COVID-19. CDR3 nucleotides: TGTGCCACCAGCAGAGCCGGGACAGTCTACGAGCAGTACTTC. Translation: CATSRAGTVYEQYF.